One and the same sample provided the 30 T cell receptor beta chains below, sequenced in a study of PD-1 blockade in classical Hodgkin lymphoma. Profiled with immunoSEQ multiplex PCR; TCRdb holds only in-frame clones, not every one. The table lists 20,000 to 25,000 clones, 94% of them singletons. Time point indicated: newly diagnosed, previously untreated cHL patient sample. The material sequenced was peripheral blood mononuclear cells (PBMCs). Receptor source: a human donor with classical Hodgkin lymphoma.

In this sample, this clone turned up once. The chain employs TRBV19 and TRBJ1-1; tentatively, D is TRBD1 (5 bases). Per germline, CDR1 LNHDA and CDR2 SQIVND (reference sequence). This CDR3 contains 14 residues. The germline V and J ends were trimmed by 1 base and 5 bases, with 11 bases remaining between them. For the CDR3, the DNA is TGTGCCAGTAGTATAGTGGGGGGGAGAACTGAAGCTTTCTTT. It codes for CASSIVGGRTEAFF.

The V gene is TRBV6-5, the J gene TRBJ1-5; 7 bases align to TRBD1. V dropped 8 bases and J dropped 3; count of bases not matched to a gene: 7. The CDR3 is 14 amino acids. CDR1 and CDR2 (germline): MNHEY, SVGAGI. The CDR3 spells CASGPQGYNQPQHF. CDR3 coding DNA: TGTGCCAGCGGACCACAGGGGTACAATCAGCCCCAGCATTTT.

There are a few counts of this clone. Other DNA sequences in the sample encode the same CDR3. The V and J genes are TRBV19 and TRBJ1-2; 12 nucleotides line up with TRBD1. V gave up 8 bases and J gave up 6 bases; unmatched junction bases: 4. This CDR3 region has 13 residues. The V gene's germline CDR1 is LNHDA and CDR2 SQIVND (reference sequence). DNA for the CDR3: TGTGCCAGTGAGGGACAGGGGGCTAATGGCTACACCTTC. Encoded protein: CASEGQGANGYTF.

CDR3 DNA sequence: TGCGCCAGCAGCGAACAAACAGGGAGTGCAACTAATGAAAAACTGTTTTTT. This codes for CASSEQTGSATNEKLFF. The rearrangement uses TRBV5-1 and TRBJ1-4; D possibly corresponds to TRBD1 (6 bases). The CDR3 totals 17 residues. Germline V gives CDR1 SGHRS, CDR2 YFSETQ. V lost 4 bases, J lost 0 bases, and 16 bases lay in between. Full variable domain (remainder filled in from reference TRBV5-1 and TRBJ1-4): KAGVTQTPRYLIKTRGQQVTLSCSPISGHRSVSWYQQTPGQGLQFLFEYFSETQRNKGNFPGRFSGRQFSNSRSEMNVSTLELGDSALYLCASSEQTGSATNEKLFFGSGTQLSVL.

This clone was seen a handful of times. The DNA of the CDR3 is TGTGCCTGGACGGAGCGGGCCACTGAAGCTTTCTTT. Translated: CAWTERATEAFF. J is TRBJ1-1 and V is TRBV30, with D unclear. Per germline, CDR1 GTSNPN and CDR2 SVGIG (reference sequence). V shed 4 bases and J shed 4 bases, with 10 bases lying between them. The CDR3 has 12 residues.

The V gene is TRBV5-4, the J gene TRBJ1-1, with D perhaps TRBD1 (6 bases). The germline V and J ends were trimmed by 0 bases and 1 base, with 7 bases remaining between them. The CDR3 sequence is 14 residues long. The germline CDR1 and CDR2 sequences are SGHNT and YYREEE (reference sequence). The CDR3 reads CASSLGGQNTEAFF. The DNA of the CDR3 is TGTGCCAGCAGCTTGGGGGGGCAGAACACTGAAGCTTTCTTT.

The chain recombines TRBV5-6 with TRBJ1-1; 8 bases fit TRBD1. From germline, CDR1 is SGHDT and CDR2 YYEEEE. CDR3 size: 14 residues. V gave up 5 bases and J gave up 4 bases; unmatched junction bases: 7. This CDR3 reads CASRTTGVSTEAFF. The CDR3 DNA follows: TGTGCCAGCAGGACGACAGGGGTGAGCACTGAAGCTTTCTTT. Using reference TRBV5-6 and TRBJ1-1 for the parts outside the CDR3, the full variable domain is DAGVTQSPTHLIKTRGQQVTLRCSPKSGHDTVSWYQQALGQGPQFIFQYYEEEERQRGNFPDRFSGHQFPNYSSELNVNALLLGDSALYLCASRTTGVSTEAFFGQGTRLTVV.

The chain uses TRBV2 and TRBJ1-3; 9 bases match TRBD1. The CDR3 has 13 residues. The germline CDR1 and CDR2 sequences are SNHLY and FYNNEI. CDR3 protein: CATGGDSGNTIYF. In DNA form, the CDR3 reads TGTGCGACAGGGGGGGACTCTGGAAACACCATATATTTT. Drawing the rest from reference TRBV2 and TRBJ1-3, the complete variable domain is EPEVTQTPSHQVTQMGQEVILRCVPISNHLYFYWYRQILGQKVEFLVSFYNNEISEKSEIFDDQFSVERPDGSNFTLKIRSTKLEDSAMYFCATGGDSGNTIYFGEGSWLTVV.

The J gene is TRBJ1-1, the V gene TRBV30; D unresolved. Germline V gene data show CDR1 as GTSNPN and CDR2 as SVGIG (reference sequence). V dropped 4 bases and J dropped 11 bases, with 14 bases sitting between them. The CDR3 extends over 11 amino acids. The CDR3 DNA reads TGTGCCTGGATACGTGCTAGGGTTGCTTTCTTT. This encodes CAWIRARVAFF.

This chain connects TRBV7-2 to TRBJ2-3; D unclear. V lost 5 bases and J 0 bases, leaving 15 bases between the germline ends. The CDR3 is 16 residues long. Looked up from germline, CDR1 is SGHTA and CDR2 is FQGNSA. For the CDR3, the DNA is TGTGCCAGCAGCCCGGGTTGGGGTGGGAGCACAGATACGCAGTATTTT. Protein product: CASSPGWGGSTDTQYF. Full variable domain (outside the CDR3, taken from reference TRBV7-2 and TRBJ2-3): GAGVSQSPSNKVTEKGKDVELRCDPISGHTALYWYRQSLGQGLEFLIYFQGNSAPDKSGLPSDRFSAERTGGSVSTLTIQRTQQEDSAVYLCASSPGWGGSTDTQYFGPGTRLTVL.

This sequence joins TRBV30 and TRBJ1-5, with a weak D call TRBD1 (6 bases). With 2 bases removed from V and 9 bases from J, the gap between germline ends came to 14 bases. Germline CDR1 is GTSNPN and CDR2 is SVGIG (reference sequence). This CDR3 has 13 amino acids. The CDR3: CAWSSGAAGPQHF. The CDR3 DNA sequence: TGTGCCTGGAGTTCGGGGGCTGCGGGGCCCCAGCATTTT.

The chain combines TRBV19 with TRBJ1-5, with TRBD1 identical over 7 bases. The CDR3 runs to 15 residues. Germline V CDR1 and CDR2: LNHDA, SQIVND (reference sequence). V lost 7 bases to trimming and J lost 3 bases; unmatched junction nucleotides: 9. The CDR3 nucleotides are TGTGCCAGTACTGGAACAGGGGCTTTCAATCAGCCCCAGCATTTT. This sequence encodes CASTGTGAFNQPQHF.

This clone was seen once. The rearrangement joins TRBV7-9 to TRBJ2-1; D gene unclear. The CDR3 has 12 residues. CDR1 SEHNR and CDR2 FQNEAQ come from the germline V gene (reference sequence). V lost 1 base and J 4 bases, leaving 2 bases between the germline ends. CDR3 nucleotide sequence: TGTGCCAGCAGCTTAGTTTACAATGAGCAGTTCTTC. Translating it yields CASSLVYNEQFF.

The chain employs TRBV11-2 and TRBJ1-1, with D possibly being TRBD1 (6 bases). The germline gives CDR1 SGHAT, CDR2 FQNNGV. The ends were cut back, 3 bases at V and 7 bases at J, with 12 bases in the middle. The CDR3 runs 13 residues. The CDR3 nucleotides are TGTGCCAGCAGCTTCAACAGGGCGGGTGAAGCTTTCTTT. It codes for CASSFNRAGEAFF.

A single count supports this clone. The V and J genes are TRBV5-1 and TRBJ2-7; 7 nucleotides line up with TRBD1. Losses at the gene ends were 4 bases for V and 5 bases for J; bases not matched to a gene: 9. There are 14 residues in the CDR3. CDR1 and CDR2 (germline): SGHRS, YFSETQ. CDR3 protein: CASSPGQPLNEQYF. The CDR3 DNA is TGCGCCAGCAGCCCGGGACAGCCCCTTAACGAGCAGTACTTC.

The chain is built from TRBV5-5 and TRBJ1-4, with TRBD1 identical over 7 bases. Germline V gene data show CDR1 as SGHKS and CDR2 as YYEKEE (reference sequence). The CDR3 length is 15 residues. Unmatched junction bases numbered 8, after V lost 2 bases and J lost 7 bases. The CDR3 sequence: CASSFLQGMSEKLFF. Here the CDR3 DNA reads TGTGCCAGCAGCTTCCTACAGGGGATGAGTGAAAAACTGTTTTTT.

The rearrangement uses TRBV5-1 and TRBJ2-7; D is perhaps TRBD2 (7 bases). Germline V gives CDR1 SGHRS, CDR2 YFSETQ. The CDR3 contains 15 residues. The germline V and J ends were trimmed by 5 bases and 0 bases, with 15 bases remaining between them. The CDR3 is CASRDKGGLSYEQYF. Here the CDR3 DNA reads TGCGCCAGCAGGGATAAGGGGGGGCTCTCCTACGAGCAGTACTTC.

The rearrangement uses TRBV5-4 and TRBJ2-7, with 10 bases fitting TRBD2. The V gene's germline CDR1 is SGHNT and CDR2 YYREEE (reference sequence). The CDR3 consists of 14 residues. Germline trimming cut 2 bases from V and 2 bases from J; bases unmatched to any gene: 1. CDR3 in DNA: TGTGCCAGCAGCTTAGCGGGAGGGCCCTACGAGCAGTACTTC. It encodes CASSLAGGPYEQYF.

The chain links TRBV7-9 to TRBJ1-4; unclear D gene. V lost 1 base, J lost 11 bases, and 8 bases lay in between. CDR1 is SEHNR and CDR2 is FQNEAQ in the germline V gene (reference sequence). The CDR3 is made up of 12 amino acids. This chain's CDR3 is CASSLGADKLFF. The CDR3, as DNA: TGTGCCAGCAGCTTAGGGGCAGACAAACTGTTTTTT.

Here the CDR3 reads CASSVTPLGSPLHF. The DNA of the CDR3 is TGTGCCAGCAGTGTGACACCCTTGGGGTCACCCCTCCACTTT. The V call is TRBV6-4, the J call TRBJ1-6; no clear D gene. Germline V lookup: CDR1 MRHNA, CDR2 SNTAGT. Trimming removed 4 bases at V and 10 bases at J, with 14 bases between. This CDR3 is built from 14 residues.

CDR3 sequence reads: CASSSRKSEAFF. For the CDR3, the DNA is TGCGCCAGCAGTTCCCGGAAGAGCGAAGCTTTCTTT. The chain joins TRBV23-1 to TRBJ1-1; D not resolved. TRBV23-1 is annotated as an ORF whose role is uncertain. CDR3 length equals 12 residues. Trimming stripped 5 bases from V and 8 bases from J, with 12 bases between.

V and J are TRBV2 and TRBJ2-3, with 7 bases aligning to TRBD2. Germline V gene lookup returns CDR1 SNHLY and CDR2 FYNNEI. There are 14 residues in the CDR3. The V segment lost 6 bases and the J segment 3 bases; nucleotides outside the gene matches: 6. This CDR3 is CASRTGGRTDTQYF. The CDR3 coding sequence is TGTGCCAGCAGGACTGGCGGGAGAACAGATACGCAGTATTTT.

The chain recombines TRBV6-5 with TRBJ2-1; 13 bases are shared with TRBD2. The length of the CDR3 is 16 residues. Looked up from germline, CDR1 is MNHEY and CDR2 is SVGAGI. Losses at the gene ends were 0 bases for V and 5 bases for J; bases not matched to a gene: 1. The CDR3 DNA sequence: TGTGCCAGCAGTTACTCGGGACTAGCGGGAAACAATGAGCAGTTCTTC. This encodes CASSYSGLAGNNEQFF.

The CDR3 reads CASSEYRPNTEAFF. CDR3 nucleotide sequence: TGTGCCAGCAGTGAATACAGGCCGAACACTGAAGCTTTCTTT. This chain joins TRBV25-1 and TRBJ1-1; D unresolved. CDR1 and CDR2 from the germline V gene are MGHDK and SYGVNS. Trimming removed 0 bases at V and 1 base at J, with 6 bases between. The CDR3 has 14 residues.

V and J are TRBV28 and TRBJ1-2; D gene uncertain. Germline V gives CDR1 MDHEN, CDR2 SYDVKM. V lost 2 bases and J 3 bases, leaving 10 bases between the germline ends. CDR3 length equals 14 residues. CDR3 DNA sequence: TGTGCCAGCAGTTTAAGTGTGGCTGACTATGGCTACACCTTC. It codes for CASSLSVADYGYTF.

The CDR3 region is CASSLAAQLSYEQYF. CDR3 nucleotide sequence: TGTGCCAGCAGCTTGGCAGCCCAGCTCTCCTACGAGCAGTACTTC. The V and J genes are TRBV5-8 and TRBJ2-7; D remains unclear. Germline lookup yields CDR1 SGHTS and CDR2 YDEGEE. The V and J ends lost 0 bases and 0 bases respectively, with 10 bases between them. The CDR3 totals 15 residues. Based on the CDR3 plus reference TRBV5-8 and TRBJ2-7, the full variable domain is EAGVTQSPTHLIKTRGQQATLRCSPISGHTSVYWYQQALGLGLQFLLWYDEGEERNRGNFPPRFSGRQFPNYSSELNVNALELEDSALYLCASSLAAQLSYEQYFGPGTRLTVT.

The J gene is TRBJ1-3, the V gene TRBV28, with 8 nucleotides matching TRBD1. Germline CDR1 is MDHEN and CDR2 is SYDVKM. With V trimmed by 2 bases and J by 5 bases, 5 bases remained unmatched. The CDR3 consists of 15 residues. CDR3 sequence reads: CASSLIQGARNTIYF. For the CDR3, the DNA is TGTGCCAGCAGTTTAATCCAGGGGGCAAGAAACACCATATATTTT.

The chain carries TRBV6-1 and TRBJ2-7, with D unclear. This CDR3 region has 10 residues. V was clipped by 8 bases and J by 6 bases, with 8 bases between them. The germline V gene has CDR1 MNHNS and CDR2 SASEGT. CDR3 coding DNA: TGTGCCAGCTCGGACCGCGAGCAGTACTTC. Its translation is CASSDREQYF.

This rearrangement joins TRBV10-3 to TRBJ2-7; 8 positions agree with TRBD1. This CDR3 has 15 amino acids. The V gene's germline CDR1 is ENHRY and CDR2 SYGVKD. V was clipped by 6 bases and J by 0 bases; unmatched bases: 7. The chain's CDR3 is CAIRQWTGSSYEQYF. DNA of the CDR3: TGTGCCATCAGACAGTGGACAGGGTCCTCCTACGAGCAGTACTTC.

The J gene is TRBJ1-4, the V gene TRBV19; D gene uncertain. V lost 7 bases to trimming and J lost 6 bases, with 18 bases between them. Germline V gene sequence: CDR1 LNHDA, CDR2 SQIVND (reference sequence). The CDR3 extends over 15 amino acids. In DNA form, the CDR3 reads TGTGCCAGTACCCCCGGCGGAAGCCCTTATGAAAAACTGTTTTTT. It translates to CASTPGGSPYEKLFF.